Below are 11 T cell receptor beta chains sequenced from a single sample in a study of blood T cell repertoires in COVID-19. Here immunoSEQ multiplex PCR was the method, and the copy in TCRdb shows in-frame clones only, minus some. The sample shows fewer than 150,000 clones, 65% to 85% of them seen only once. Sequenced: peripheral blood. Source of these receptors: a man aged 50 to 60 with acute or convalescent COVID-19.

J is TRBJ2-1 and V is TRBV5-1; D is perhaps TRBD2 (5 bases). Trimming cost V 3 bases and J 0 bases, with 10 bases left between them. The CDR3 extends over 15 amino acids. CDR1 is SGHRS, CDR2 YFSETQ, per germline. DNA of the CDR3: TGCGCCAGCAGCTCCAACCGGGACTCCTACAATGAGCAGTTCTTC. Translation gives CASSSNRDSYNEQFF.

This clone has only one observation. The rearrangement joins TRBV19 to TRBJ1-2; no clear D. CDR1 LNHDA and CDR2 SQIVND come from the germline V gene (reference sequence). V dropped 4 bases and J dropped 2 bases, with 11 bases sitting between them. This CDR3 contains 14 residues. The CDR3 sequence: CASSRTGSNYGYTF. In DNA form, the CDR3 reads TGTGCCAGTAGTAGAACCGGGTCCAACTATGGCTACACCTTC.

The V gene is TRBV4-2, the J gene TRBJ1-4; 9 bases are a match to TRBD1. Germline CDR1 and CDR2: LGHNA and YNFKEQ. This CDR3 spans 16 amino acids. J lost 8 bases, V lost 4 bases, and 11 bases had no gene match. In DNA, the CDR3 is TGTGCCAGCAGCCGCTCGAGGGACAGGGCGGGGGAAAAACTGTTTTTT. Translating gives CASSRSRDRAGEKLFF.

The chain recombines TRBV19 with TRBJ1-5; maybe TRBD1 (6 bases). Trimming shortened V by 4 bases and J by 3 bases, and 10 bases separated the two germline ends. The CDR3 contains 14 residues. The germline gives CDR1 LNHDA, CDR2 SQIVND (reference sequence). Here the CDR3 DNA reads TGTGCCAGTAGTAGGGGGGGACACAATCAGCCCCAGCATTTT. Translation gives CASSRGGHNQPQHF.

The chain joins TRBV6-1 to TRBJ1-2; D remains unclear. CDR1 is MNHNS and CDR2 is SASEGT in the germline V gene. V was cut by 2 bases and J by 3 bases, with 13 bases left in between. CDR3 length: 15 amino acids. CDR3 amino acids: CASSEMTVSDYGYTF. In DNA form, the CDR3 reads TGTGCCAGCAGTGAAATGACTGTGTCGGACTATGGCTACACCTTC.

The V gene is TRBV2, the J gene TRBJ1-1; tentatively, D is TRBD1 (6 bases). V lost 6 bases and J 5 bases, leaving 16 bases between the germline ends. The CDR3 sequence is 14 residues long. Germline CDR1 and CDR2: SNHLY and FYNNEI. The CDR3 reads CASRDLGGMTEAFF. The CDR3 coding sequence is TGTGCCAGCAGGGATTTAGGGGGTATGACTGAAGCTTTCTTT.

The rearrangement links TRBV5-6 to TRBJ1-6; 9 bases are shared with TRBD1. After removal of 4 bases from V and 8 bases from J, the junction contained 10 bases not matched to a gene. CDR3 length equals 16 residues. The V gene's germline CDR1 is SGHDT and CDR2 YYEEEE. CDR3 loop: CASSPGTGNSDSPLHF. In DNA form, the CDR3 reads TGTGCCAGCAGCCCCGGGACAGGGAATAGCGATTCACCCCTCCACTTT.

CDR3 coding DNA: TGTGCCAGCTCACCCCTATCCCAGACAGGGACGAGATCTGGAAACACCATATATTTT. Its protein product is CASSPLSQTGTRSGNTIYF. The chain employs TRBV18 and TRBJ1-3; 7 bases are shared with TRBD1. Germline CDR1 and CDR2: KGHSH and LQKENI. V lost 3 bases and J lost 1; bases outside the gene matches: 15. This CDR3 is built from 19 residues.

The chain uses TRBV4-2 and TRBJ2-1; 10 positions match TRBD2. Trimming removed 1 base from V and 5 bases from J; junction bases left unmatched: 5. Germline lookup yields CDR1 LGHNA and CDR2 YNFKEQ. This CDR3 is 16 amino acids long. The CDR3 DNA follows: TGTGCCAGCAGCCAAGGTCCGAGCGGGGGGGACAATGAGCAGTTCTTC. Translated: CASSQGPSGGDNEQFF.

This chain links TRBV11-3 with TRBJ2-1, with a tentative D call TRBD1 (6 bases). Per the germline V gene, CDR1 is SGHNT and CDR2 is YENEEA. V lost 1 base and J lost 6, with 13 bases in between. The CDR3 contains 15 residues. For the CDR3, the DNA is TGTGCCAGCAGCTTAGCTTCAGGGGATAGCAATGAGCAGTTCTTC. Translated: CASSLASGDSNEQFF.

The CDR3 nucleotides read TGCGCCAGCAGCTTGGTGGCAGTCAACACCGGGGAGCTGTTTTTT. Residues: CASSLVAVNTGELFF. The chain links TRBV5-1 to TRBJ2-2; the D is unclear. Trimming took off 0 bases at V and 2 bases at J, with 8 bases between the two ends. Germline-derived CDR1 and CDR2 are SGHRS and YFSETQ. The CDR3 extends over 15 amino acids.